This T cell receptor beta chain originates from a study of T cell changes during pregnancy in multiple sclerosis. The germline gives CDR1 MDHEN, CDR2 SYDVKM. This CDR3 has 13 residues. The germline V and J ends were trimmed by 11 bases and 4 bases, with 17 bases remaining between them. Libraries were prepared by immunoSEQ multiplex PCR; TCRdb keeps only in-frame clonotypes and omits some of them. The data hold approximately 100,000 clones, with more than 85% observed a single time. The sequence derives from a female donor with multiple sclerosis, enrolled in a pregnancy study. This chain joins TRBV28 and TRBJ1-2, with a tentative D call TRBD1 (5 bases). The starting material was peripheral blood, obtained in the second trimester of pregnancy. In DNA form, the CDR3 reads TGTGCCTGCAACCTCGGGGGGAGCTATGGCTACACCTTC. Translating gives CACNLGGSYGYTF.